This T cell receptor (beta chain) was captured by sequencing in a study of shared clonotypes between healthy human individuals. The CDR3 is made up of 11 amino acids. V lost 2 bases and J 5 bases, leaving 6 bases between the germline ends. Germline V gene lookup returns CDR1 DFQATT and CDR2 SNEGSKA (reference sequence). This clone showed up just a few times. Distinct nucleotide sequences in the sample also encode this CDR3. HIV-negative, healthy adults without recent acute infections or vaccinations were the donors. Produced via immunoSEQ multiplex PCR; TCRdb's table is partial and in-frame only. The sample carries 2 million or so clones, 95% recorded once.

The gene calls are TRBV20-1 and TRBJ2-5; TRBD1 might be the D (6 bases). This sequence was found in a man between 18 and 29 years old in good health. The sequencing sample was made of naive CD4+ T cells sorted from blood. Subset indicated: CD45RA+ positively selected. CDR3 protein: CSARRGETQYF. Here the CDR3 DNA reads TGCAGTGCTAGAAGGGGGGAGACCCAGTACTTC.